This TCR beta chain originates from a study of cytomegalovirus exposure and HLA in healthy donors. 60 Vbeta and 13 Jbeta primers were used in PCR. Repertoires were generated with immunoSEQ multiplex PCR, while TCRdb's copy carries only in-frame clones and drops some. In the table there are some 150,000 clones, 55% to 80% of which are singletons. CDR1 is MNHNS and CDR2 is SASEGT in the germline V gene. With V trimmed by 2 bases and J by 0 bases, 6 bases remained unmatched. This CDR3 has 17 amino acids. The sequenced sample consisted of PBMCs. This clonotype originated in an older woman in good health and CMV-seropositive. The chain links TRBV6-1 to TRBJ2-3, with TRBD2 identical over 9 bases. The CDR3 here is CASSEWGLAGSTDTQYF. The CDR3 DNA follows: TGTGCCAGCAGTGAATGGGGCCTAGCGGGGAGCACAGATACGCAGTATTTT.